This TCR beta chain emerged from a study of radiation and T cells in renal cell carcinoma. The germline V gene encodes CDR1 KGHSH and CDR2 LQKENI. The V end was cut by 1 base, the J end by 1 base, with 10 bases between. CDR3 length equals 15 residues. This clone was counted a few times. Indicated time point: baseline pretreatment blood. Treatment reported: 15 Gy SBRT to primary tumor, nephrectomy 4 weeks later. The tumor was a clear cell renal cell carcinoma. TCRdb keeps only in-frame clones here, not all; method: immunoSEQ multiplex PCR. The table lists nearly 50,000 clones, about 80% of them singletons, with 30% to 35% in the top ten.

The clonotype was recovered from a woman between 65 and 79 years old with renal cell carcinoma. The chain is built from TRBV18 and TRBJ1-1; D is uncertain. The source was blood, collected from a patient whose treatment included radiotherapy and nephrectomy. The CDR3 coding sequence is TGTGCCAGCTCACCACAGGGCTTTGGGAACACTGAAGCTTTCTTT. This gives the protein CASSPQGFGNTEAFF. Complete variable domain (other parts from reference TRBV18 and TRBJ1-1): NAGVMQNPRHLVRRRGQEARLRCSPMKGHSHVYWYRQLPEEGLKFMVYLQKENIIDESGMPKERFSAEFPKEGPSILRIQQVVRGDSAAYFCASSPQGFGNTEAFFGQGTRLTVV.